The 32 T cell receptor beta chains given below trace back to one sample, sequenced in a study of OX40 agonist ivuxolimab in advanced cancers. Using immunoSEQ multiplex PCR, the repertoire was profiled, and TCRdb retains in-frame clones only, with some absent. The sample has about 55,000 clones; approximately 86% are singletons. Source: CD4+ or CD8+ T cells sorted from blood, taken in a trial of the OX40 agonist ivuxolimab. These receptors all come from an adult with an advanced solid tumor such as melanoma, head and neck, liver or kidney cancer.

The rearrangement links TRBV11-2 to TRBJ1-2, with 9 positions matching TRBD1. V gave up 3 bases and J gave up 7 bases; unmatched junction bases: 9. The CDR3 runs to 15 residues. CDR1 SGHAT and CDR2 FQNNGV come from the germline V gene. The CDR3 nucleotides are TGTGCCAGCAGCTTTGAGTTTGGGGACAGGGCTGGCTACACCTTC. It codes for CASSFEFGDRAGYTF.

The rearrangement uses TRBV25-1 and TRBJ1-2; tentative D call: TRBD1 (6 bases). Germline V gene lookup returns CDR1 MGHDK and CDR2 SYGVNS. The CDR3 consists of 14 residues. Trimming left V 0 bases short and J 4 bases short, with 9 bases between. CDR3 amino acids: CASSEYRGSYGYTF. Written as DNA, the CDR3 is TGTGCCAGCAGTGAATACAGGGGAAGCTATGGCTACACCTTC.

The chain combines TRBV19 with TRBJ2-7; 7 bases fit TRBD1. Losses at the gene ends were 4 bases for V and 2 bases for J; bases not matched to a gene: 8. This CDR3 spans 15 amino acids. Germline lookup yields CDR1 LNHDA and CDR2 SQIVND (reference sequence). The DNA of the CDR3 is TGTGCCAGTAGTAACGGGCAACAGGGGCCCTACGAGCAGTACTTC. Amino acids: CASSNGQQGPYEQYF. Supplemented by reference TRBV19 and TRBJ2-7, the full variable domain reads DGGITQSPKYLFRKEGQNVTLSCEQNLNHDAMYWYRQDPGQGLRLIYYSQIVNDFQKGDIAEGYSVSREKKESFPLTVTSAQKNPTAFYLCASSNGQQGPYEQYFGPGTRLTVT.

Only a few counts were recorded for this clone. The chain couples TRBV27 to TRBJ1-5; D is perhaps TRBD1 (6 bases). The V and J ends lost 5 bases and 0 bases respectively, with 11 bases between them. The CDR3 contains 15 residues. Germline V CDR1 and CDR2: MNHEY, SMNVEV (reference sequence). CDR3 in amino acids: CASSIGQYSNQPQHF. The CDR3 region has the DNA TGTGCCAGCAGTATCGGACAGTATAGCAATCAGCCCCAGCATTTT.

The rearrangement links TRBV4-1 to TRBJ1-3, with D tentatively TRBD1 (6 bases). Trimming removed 4 bases at V and 0 bases at J, with 10 bases between. CDR1 MGHRA and CDR2 YSYEKL come from the germline V gene. This CDR3 is built from 15 residues. As DNA, the CDR3 is TGCGCCAGCAGCCCGACAGGAGGCTCTGGAAACACCATATATTTT. Protein sequence: CASSPTGGSGNTIYF.

This clone was seen only once. V usage is TRBV5-4 and J usage is TRBJ1-2; TRBD1 might be the D (6 bases). This CDR3 has 14 residues. The V and J ends lost 4 bases and 5 bases respectively, with 15 bases between them. Per germline, CDR1 SGHNT and CDR2 YYREEE (reference sequence). The CDR3 is CASSPFGGTYGYTF. The CDR3 nucleotides are TGTGCCAGCAGCCCCTTTGGGGGCACTTATGGCTACACCTTC.

Regarding this clone: The junction departs from germline at one end; a sequencing error may be responsible. The chain couples TRBV7-7 to TRBJ2-1; D is undetermined. CDR1 is SSHAT and CDR2 is FNYEAQ in the germline V gene (reference sequence). This CDR3 is built from 15 residues. The CDR3 nucleotides read TGTGCTAGCAGCCAAGTATGGGCCGTCTACAATGAGCAGTTCTTC. It yields the protein CASSQVWAVYNEQFF.

The chain couples TRBV6-1 to TRBJ1-4, with D unclear. This CDR3 is 17 amino acids long. Deletions cut 0 bases from V and 8 bases from J, with 19 bases between. Germline values: CDR1 MNHNS, CDR2 SASEGT. CDR3 coding DNA: TGTGCCAGCAGTGAAGCGCTTCGTGGGGTTGTGAGAGAAAAACTGTTTTTT. It specifies CASSEALRGVVREKLFF.

This clone has more than one count but fewer than ten. The genes are TRBV6-6 and TRBJ2-4, with D possibly TRBD2 on 7 matching bases. The CDR3 is 15 amino acids. Per the germline V gene, CDR1 is MNHNY and CDR2 is SVGAGI (reference sequence). Trimming removed 5 bases from V and 7 bases from J, with 18 bases in between. This CDR3 is CASSRLVGGHNIQYF. The CDR3, as DNA: TGTGCCAGCAGTCGACTAGTGGGGGGGCACAACATTCAGTACTTC.

The rearrangement joins TRBV11-2 to TRBJ2-1; TRBD1 agrees at 10 bases. The ends lost 5 bases at V and 8 bases at J; junction bases unmatched: 9. This CDR3 comprises 15 residues. Germline V CDR1 and CDR2: SGHAT, FQNNGV. The CDR3 bases are TGTGCCAGCAGCCGGACAGGGGGGTATATGGATGAGCAGTTCTTC. It codes for CASSRTGGYMDEQFF. The full variable domain, its missing parts supplied by reference TRBV11-2 and TRBJ2-1, is EAGVAQSPRYKIIEKRQSVAFWCNPISGHATLYWYQQILGQGPKLLIQFQNNGVVDDSQLPKDRFSAERLKGVDSTLKIQPAKLEDSAVYLCASSRTGGYMDEQFFGPGTRLTVL.

The rearrangement joins TRBV5-1 to TRBJ1-3; D is unclear. V shed 4 bases and J shed 0 bases, with 14 bases lying between them. Looked up from germline, CDR1 is SGHRS and CDR2 is YFSETQ. The CDR3 is 16 amino acids. CDR3 in amino acids: CASSPGISSSGNTIYF. CDR3 sequence (DNA): TGCGCCAGCAGCCCTGGCATCAGCAGCTCTGGAAACACCATATATTTT.

This rearrangement joins TRBV9 to TRBJ1-1, with 7 nucleotides matching TRBD1. CDR1 and CDR2 (germline): SGDLS, YYNGEE. This CDR3 contains 13 residues. V shed 5 bases, J shed 3 bases, and the junction held 4 bases outside the gene matches. CDR3 loop: CASSLTGDTEAFF. The CDR3 DNA is TGTGCCAGCAGTCTAACAGGGGACACTGAAGCTTTCTTT.

V gene TRBV2 combines with J gene TRBJ2-7, with D tentatively TRBD1 or TRBD2 (5 bases each). Germline V gene lookup returns CDR1 SNHLY and CDR2 FYNNEI. V shed 7 bases and J shed 5 bases, with 15 bases lying between them. The length of the CDR3 is 13 residues. Here the CDR3 reads CASTSLWDHEQYF. The CDR3 nucleotides are TGTGCCAGCACCTCCTTATGGGACCACGAGCAGTACTTC.

The genes are TRBV5-8 and TRBJ2-2; D gene ambiguous. V was cut by 0 bases and J by 2 bases, with 8 bases left in between. Germline assignment: CDR1 SGHTS and CDR2 YDEGEE. The CDR3 contains 15 residues. The CDR3: CASSLGYSNTGELFF. For the CDR3, the DNA is TGTGCCAGCAGCTTGGGCTACAGTAACACCGGGGAGCTGTTTTTT.

This clone was found a few times. DNA of the CDR3: TGCAGCGTTGACCTCAATCTTGGAAATGAGCAGTTCTTC. Its protein product is CSVDLNLGNEQFF. V is TRBV29-1 and J is TRBJ2-1; D remains ambiguous. V was clipped by 3 bases and J by 7 bases, with 13 bases between them. This CDR3 spans 13 amino acids. Germline V gene data show CDR1 as SQVTM and CDR2 as ANQGSEA.

This clone came up a few times. The rearrangement uses TRBV27 and TRBJ1-5, with D perhaps TRBD1 (5 bases). Trimming removed 2 bases at V and 6 bases at J, with 11 bases between. Germline assignment: CDR1 MNHEY and CDR2 SMNVEV (reference sequence). The CDR3 totals 14 residues. This chain's CDR3 is CASSLGGAGQPQHF. Written as DNA, the CDR3 is TGTGCCAGCAGTTTAGGGGGAGCGGGTCAGCCCCAGCATTTT.

This clone turned up a few times. This chain uses TRBV4-2 with TRBJ1-1, with D possibly being TRBD1 (5 bases). The CDR3 is made up of 14 amino acids. Trimming removed 4 bases from V and 8 bases from J, with 17 bases in between. Germline values: CDR1 LGHNA, CDR2 YNFKEQ. CDR3 amino acids: CASSPLLRGYEAFF. The CDR3 region has the DNA TGTGCCAGCAGCCCGCTCCTGAGGGGCTACGAAGCTTTCTTT.

The chain joins TRBV27 to TRBJ1-1; tentatively, D is TRBD1 (6 bases). Germline V gene sequence: CDR1 MNHEY, CDR2 SMNVEV (reference sequence). The CDR3 consists of 17 residues. V was trimmed by 3 bases and J by 1 base, leaving 18 bases between them. The CDR3, as DNA: TGTGCCAGCAGTTTCTCCCCCCAGGACAGATCGAACACTGAAGCTTTCTTT. It encodes CASSFSPQDRSNTEAFF.

The V call is TRBV4-1, the J call TRBJ2-7; D is undetermined. Germline V gene sequence: CDR1 MGHRA, CDR2 YSYEKL. This CDR3 comprises 14 residues. V was pared by 1 base and J by 5 bases, with 12 bases between. The DNA for the CDR3 is TGCGCCAGCAGCCAAGTAATAGGTCTAGACGAGCAGTACTTC. Its translation is CASSQVIGLDEQYF.

CDR3 bases: TGTGCCAGCAGTTCAATGTCAGGGGTTGAAGCTTTCTTT. It yields the protein CASSSMSGVEAFF. The V call is TRBV28, the J call TRBJ1-1; D might be TRBD1 (6 bases). Germline V gene lookup returns CDR1 MDHEN and CDR2 SYDVKM. Trimming pared 4 bases from V and 7 bases from J, leaving 13 bases between. CDR3 size: 13 residues.

V and J are TRBV7-9 and TRBJ2-7; TRBD2 might be the D (5 bases). Per germline, CDR1 SEHNR and CDR2 FQNEAQ (reference sequence). This CDR3 spans 11 amino acids. The V end lost 7 bases, the J end lost 6 bases, and 10 bases lay between the germline ends. CDR3 region: CASTPGSEQYF. The CDR3 DNA sequence: TGTGCCAGCACCCCGGGGTCCGAGCAGTACTTC.

The chain couples TRBV7-2 to TRBJ1-5, with D perhaps TRBD1 (5 bases). The germline V gene has CDR1 SGHTA and CDR2 FQGNSA. Between the trimmed V and J ends, which lost 2 bases and 7 bases, there was a span of 12 bases. This CDR3 has 14 residues. The CDR3 protein is CASSLSGLGQPQHF. CDR3 sequence (DNA): TGTGCCAGCAGCTTATCAGGGTTGGGGCAGCCCCAGCATTTT.

The chain links TRBV27 to TRBJ2-1; 8 nucleotides line up with TRBD2. CDR3 size: 19 residues. Trimming removed 5 bases from V and 8 bases from J; junction bases left unmatched: 23. Looked up from germline, CDR1 is MNHEY and CDR2 is SMNVEV (reference sequence). This CDR3 reads CASSPNPRLARDPGYEQFF. In nucleotides, the CDR3 is TGTGCCAGCAGTCCAAACCCGAGACTAGCGAGGGACCCCGGCTATGAGCAGTTCTTC.

V is TRBV4-3 and J is TRBJ1-5; D ambiguous. This CDR3 is 14 amino acids long. The germline V gene encodes CDR1 LGHNA and CDR2 YSLEER. Trimming pared 0 bases from V and 5 bases from J, leaving 8 bases between. The CDR3 region has the DNA TGCGCCAGCAGCCAAGAGCGAGGATATCAGCCCCAGCATTTT. Translating it yields CASSQERGYQPQHF.

The chain links TRBV9 to TRBJ2-3, with a weak D call TRBD2 (7 bases). Trimming pared 0 bases from V and 5 bases from J, leaving 13 bases between. This CDR3 spans 15 amino acids. Germline assignment: CDR1 SGDLS and CDR2 YYNGEE. CDR3 amino acids: CASSVAGGALDTQYF. In DNA form, the CDR3 reads TGTGCCAGCAGCGTAGCTGGGGGGGCTTTAGATACGCAGTATTTT.

A word on this clone: This CDR3 fails to terminate in the conserved phenylalanine or tryptophan, so it likely reflects a read error. The DNA is left out, because the CDR3 cannot be placed on it with certainty; the CDR3 is given as TCRdb lists it. This rearrangement joins TRBV19 to TRBJ2-4. The CDR3 spans 10 residues, counting both ends. Germline CDR1 and CDR2: LNHDA and SQIVND (reference sequence). CDR3 protein: CASSIRSLDY.

The V gene is TRBV19, the J gene TRBJ1-1; D ambiguous. From germline, CDR1 is LNHDA and CDR2 SQIVND (reference sequence). CDR3 size: 13 residues. Trimming pared 8 bases from V and 1 base from J, leaving 11 bases between. CDR3 bases: TGTGCCAGTTTCAACGGTGGGAACACTGAAGCTTTCTTT. Encoded protein: CASFNGGNTEAFF. Variable domain in full (rest from reference TRBV19 and TRBJ1-1): DGGITQSPKYLFRKEGQNVTLSCEQNLNHDAMYWYRQDPGQGLRLIYYSQIVNDFQKGDIAEGYSVSREKKESFPLTVTSAQKNPTAFYLCASFNGGNTEAFFGQGTRLTVV.

This CDR3 is CASSFDLRSQGETQYF. CDR3 sequence (DNA): TGTGCCAGCAGCTTTGATTTGAGGTCACAGGGAGAGACCCAGTACTTC. The chain employs TRBV7-8 and TRBJ2-5, with a tentative D call TRBD1 (6 bases). Germline V gene sequence: CDR1 SGHVS, CDR2 FQNEAQ. Trimming removed 3 bases from V and 4 bases from J, with 18 bases in between. This CDR3 has 16 amino acids.

The chain employs TRBV7-3 and TRBJ2-1, with 8 bases identical to TRBD2. Unmatched junction bases numbered 8, after V lost 5 bases and J lost 2 bases. Germline values: CDR1 SGHTA, CDR2 FQGTGA. This CDR3 comprises 16 residues. Here the CDR3 reads CASSRLAGLTYNEQFF. CDR3 DNA sequence: TGTGCCAGCAGCCGGTTAGCGGGGCTCACCTACAATGAGCAGTTCTTC.

This rearrangement joins TRBV10-3 to TRBJ1-1; D remains ambiguous. CDR1 and CDR2 (germline): ENHRY, SYGVKD. V gave up 9 bases and J gave up 1 base, with 9 bases separating them. CDR3 length equals 12 residues. The CDR3: CAIMTANTEAFF. In nucleotides, the CDR3 is TGTGCCATTATGACGGCGAACACTGAAGCTTTCTTT.

The chain employs TRBV19 and TRBJ1-2, with D possibly TRBD1 on 6 matching bases. The germline CDR1 and CDR2 sequences are LNHDA and SQIVND (reference sequence). The V end was cut by 3 bases, the J end by 7 bases, with 24 bases between. The CDR3 covers 17 residues. The chain's CDR3 is CASSIYAGAAGDGGYTF. The CDR3 coding sequence is TGTGCCAGTAGTATCTACGCTGGGGCGGCAGGGGATGGTGGCTACACCTTC.

V gene TRBV27 combines with J gene TRBJ1-2; TRBD1 might be the D (5 bases). Germline V gene sequence: CDR1 MNHEY, CDR2 SMNVEV (reference sequence). The V end was cut by 1 base, the J end by 4 bases, with 16 bases between. The CDR3 has 16 amino acids. CDR3 nucleotide sequence: TGTGCCAGCAGTTTATACAGGTCAAAAGGAGGCTATGGCTACACCTTC. This sequence encodes CASSLYRSKGGYGYTF.